This TCR beta chain was recovered during a study of CD8 T cells in ankylosing spondylitis. Study-wide findings and caveats: Past studies reported some motif variants in reactive arthritis synovial fluid and blood. Ankylosing spondylitis blood appeared to be characterized by a TCR beta motif of 7 to 9 highly homologous variants. Disease-linked clones had a CD8+ phenotype and relatively low frequency in peripheral blood.

MiXCR, applied by TCRdb to the 5' RACE reads, yields one record per CDR3 protein. The table records about 280,000 distinct CDR3 sequences, approximately 20% of them present only once. The V gene lost 8 bases and the J gene lost 7 bases, with 17 bases spanning the gap. CDR1 MGHDK and CDR2 SYGVNS come from the germline V gene. The CDR3 is 13 amino acids. Regarding this clonotype: Its target is unknown.

Sequenced material: blood, either unsorted or a sorted T cell fraction (not recorded which). The chain combines TRBV25-1 with TRBJ1-2; perhaps TRBD1 as D (6 bases). The clonotype was recovered from a male donor with ankylosing spondylitis or in good health (not recorded which). This chain's CDR3 is CASAPRGVVGYTF. Written as DNA, the CDR3 is TGTGCCAGCGCCCCAAGGGGGGTAGTTGGCTACACCTTC.